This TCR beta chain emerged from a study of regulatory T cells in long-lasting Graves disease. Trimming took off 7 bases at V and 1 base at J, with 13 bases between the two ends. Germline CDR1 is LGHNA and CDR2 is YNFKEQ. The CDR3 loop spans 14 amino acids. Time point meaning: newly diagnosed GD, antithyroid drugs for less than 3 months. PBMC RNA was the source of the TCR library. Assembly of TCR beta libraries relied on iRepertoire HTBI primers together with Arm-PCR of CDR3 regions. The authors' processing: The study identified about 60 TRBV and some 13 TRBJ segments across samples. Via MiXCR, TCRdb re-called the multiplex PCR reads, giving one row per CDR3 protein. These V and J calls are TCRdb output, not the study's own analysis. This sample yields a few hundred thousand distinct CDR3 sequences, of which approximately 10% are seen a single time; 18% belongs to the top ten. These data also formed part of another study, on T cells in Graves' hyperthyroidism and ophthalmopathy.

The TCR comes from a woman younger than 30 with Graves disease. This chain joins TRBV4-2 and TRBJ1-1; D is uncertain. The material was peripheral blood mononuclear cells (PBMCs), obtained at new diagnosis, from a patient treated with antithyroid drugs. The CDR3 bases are TGTGCCAGCATCCCACTAGAAGCGAACACTGAAGCTTTCTTT. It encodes CASIPLEANTEAFF.